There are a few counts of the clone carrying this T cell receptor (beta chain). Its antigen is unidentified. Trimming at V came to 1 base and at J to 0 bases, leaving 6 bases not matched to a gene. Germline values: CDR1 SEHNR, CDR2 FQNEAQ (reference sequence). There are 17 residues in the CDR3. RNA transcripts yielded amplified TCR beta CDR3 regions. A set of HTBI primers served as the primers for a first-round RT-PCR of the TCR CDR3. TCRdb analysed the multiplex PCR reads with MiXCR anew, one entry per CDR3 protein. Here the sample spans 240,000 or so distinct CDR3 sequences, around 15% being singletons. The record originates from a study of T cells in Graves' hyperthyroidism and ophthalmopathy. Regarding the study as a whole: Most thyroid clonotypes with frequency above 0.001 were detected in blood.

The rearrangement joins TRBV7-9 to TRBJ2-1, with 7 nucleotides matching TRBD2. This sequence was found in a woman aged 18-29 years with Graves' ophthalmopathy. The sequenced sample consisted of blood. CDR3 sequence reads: CASSLGAGTTSYNEQFF. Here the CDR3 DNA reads TGTGCCAGCAGCTTAGGGGCCGGGACTACCTCCTACAATGAGCAGTTCTTC. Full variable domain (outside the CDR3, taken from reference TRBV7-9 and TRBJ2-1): DTGVSQNPRHKITKRGQNVTFRCDPISEHNRLYWYRQTLGQGPEFLTYFQNEAQLEKSRLLSDRFSAERPKGSFSTLEIQRTEQGDSAMYLCASSLGAGTTSYNEQFFGPGTRLTVL.